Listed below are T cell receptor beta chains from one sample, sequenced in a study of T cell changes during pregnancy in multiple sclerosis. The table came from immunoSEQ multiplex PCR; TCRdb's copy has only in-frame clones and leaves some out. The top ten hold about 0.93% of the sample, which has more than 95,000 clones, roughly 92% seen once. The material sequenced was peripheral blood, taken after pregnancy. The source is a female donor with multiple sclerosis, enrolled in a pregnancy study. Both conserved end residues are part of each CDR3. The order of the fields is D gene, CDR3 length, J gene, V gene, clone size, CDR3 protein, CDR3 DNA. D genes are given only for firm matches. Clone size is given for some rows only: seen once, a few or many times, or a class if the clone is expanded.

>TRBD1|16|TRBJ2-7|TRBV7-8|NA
CASSLANVGQGHEQYF
TGTGCCAGCAGCTTAGCGAATGTGGGACAGGGCCACGAGCAGTACTTC
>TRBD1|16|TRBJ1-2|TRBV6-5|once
CASSSWTGYTAYGYTF
TGTGCCAGCAGTTCCTGGACAGGCTACACTGCCTATGGCTACACCTTC
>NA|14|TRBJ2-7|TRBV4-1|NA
CASSQETGPYEQYF
TGCGCCAGCAGCCAAGAAACAGGGCCCTACGAGCAGTACTTC
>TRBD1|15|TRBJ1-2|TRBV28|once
CASSLTGTGGSGYTF
TGTGCCAGCAGCTTAACCGGGACAGGGGGTTCTGGCTACACCTTC
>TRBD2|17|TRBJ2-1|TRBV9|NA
CASTPTSFSTELNEQFF
TGTGCCAGCACCCCGACTAGCTTCTCGACCGAGTTGAATGAGCAGTTCTTC
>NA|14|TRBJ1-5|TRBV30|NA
CAWSRTFSNQPQHF
TGTGCCTGGAGTCGAACATTTAGCAATCAGCCCCAGCATTTT
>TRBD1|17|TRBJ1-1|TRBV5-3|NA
CARSLERLGTEGAEAFF
TGTGCCAGAAGCTTGGAGAGGCTCGGGACAGAGGGCGCTGAAGCTTTCTTT
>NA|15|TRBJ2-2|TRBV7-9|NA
CASSLGQVSTGELFF
TGTGCCAGCAGCTTAGGACAGGTCTCAACCGGGGAGCTGTTTTTT
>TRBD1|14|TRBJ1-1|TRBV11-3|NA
CASSSGQGNTEAFF
TGTGCCAGCAGCTCCGGACAGGGCAACACTGAAGCTTTCTTT
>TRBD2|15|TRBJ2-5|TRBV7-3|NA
CASSGSGGFSETQYF
TGTGCCAGCAGCGGTAGCGGGGGGTTCTCAGAGACCCAGTACTTC
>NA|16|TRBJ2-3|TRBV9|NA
CASSVGAVLRTDTQYF
TGTGCCAGCAGCGTCGGAGCGGTCCTAAGAACAGATACGCAGTATTTT
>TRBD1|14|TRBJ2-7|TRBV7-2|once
CASSPGQGPYEQYF
TGTGCCAGCAGCCCGGGACAGGGGCCCTACGAGCAGTACTTC
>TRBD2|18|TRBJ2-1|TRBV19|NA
CASSKGTSGGPSYNEQFF
TGTGCCAGTAGTAAGGGGACTAGCGGGGGGCCCTCCTACAATGAGCAGTTCTTC
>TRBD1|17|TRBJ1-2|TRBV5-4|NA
CASSLGGGQGSHYGYTF
TGTGCCAGCAGCTTGGGGGGGGGACAGGGAAGCCACTATGGCTACACCTTC
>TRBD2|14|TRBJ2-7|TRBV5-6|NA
CASSPTSGVYEQYF
TGTGCCAGCAGCCCGACTAGCGGGGTTTACGAGCAGTACTTC
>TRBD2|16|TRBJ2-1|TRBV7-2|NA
CASSFAPGLAGGPWFF
TGTGCCAGCAGCTTCGCGCCCGGACTAGCGGGGGGGCCGTGGTTCTTC
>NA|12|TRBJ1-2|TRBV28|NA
CAIVDTNYGYTF
TGCGCCATCGTTGACACAAACTATGGCTACACCTTC
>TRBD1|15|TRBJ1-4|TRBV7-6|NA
CASSLSPGQGSVLFF
TGTGCCAGCAGCTTATCTCCAGGACAGGGGAGTGTACTGTTTTTT
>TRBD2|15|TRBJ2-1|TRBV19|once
CASSGLAGPHNEQFF
TGTGCCAGTTCGGGACTAGCGGGACCCCACAATGAGCAGTTCTTC
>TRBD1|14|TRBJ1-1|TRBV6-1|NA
CASKEGAWGTEAFF
TGTGCCAGCAAGGAGGGGGCTTGGGGCACTGAAGCTTTCTTT
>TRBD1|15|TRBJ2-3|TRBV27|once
CASSFQDRGTDTQYF
TGTGCCAGCAGTTTCCAGGACAGGGGAACAGATACGCAGTATTTT